This T cell receptor (beta chain) appears in the sequencing data of a study of T cells after yellow fever vaccination (dated by TCRdb to between 2017 and 2020). Describing the broader study: Libraries from fractions with low cell numbers were prepared with the SMART-Seq v4 Ultra Low Input RNA kit. Bulk TCR alpha and beta repertoires were sequenced longitudinally to track T-cell clones before and after primary and booster YFV17D yellow fever vaccination. The cohort comprised two healthy male donors, one aged 18 to 30 and one aged 30 to 39 years. Bulk PBMC replicates and cell subsets were isolated from blood drawn at multiple timepoints before and after both primary and secondary immunization.

TCR cDNA was synthesized by 5'RACE template switching, which introduced a universal primer site and unique molecular identifiers. Priming of cDNA synthesis was performed from both the TCR alpha and TCR beta constant segments. Two PCR steps were used to amplify libraries, with sample barcodes and sequencing adapters being added in the second step. Sequencing of libraries was done on Illumina HiSeq 2500 (2x100 bp) or NovaSeq (2x150 bp). On the authors' methods: MIGEC handled demultiplexing of reads and collapsing into UMI consensus sequences, while MiXCR performed V(D)J alignment. Vaccine-responding clonotypes were identified with edgeR using replicate PBMC samples, with FDR below 0.01 and a log2 fold change above 5 up to day 15 being required. Each bulk clonotype received a CD4 or CD8 identity based on whether the sequenced CD4 or CD8 repertoire contained that clonotype at higher abundance. TCRdb cleaned the public reads at Q25 with fastp, built clones with MiXCR and kept in-frame beta chains. All rows with the same CDR3 protein become a single entry with the most common DNA and genes. In this record, the V and J calls reflect TCRdb's handling and not the investigators' own analysis. This sample holds about 230,000 distinct CDR3 sequences; more than 6.5% were observed only once. 1% to 1.2% of the sample is taken by the ten largest.

Results and caveats for the whole study, not just this receptor: A small share of clonotypes was detected in both CD4 and CD8 compartments, with the overlap likely arising from convergent recombination. After the booster, most of the clones that had expanded following primary vaccination were detected again (just under 97% of CD4 and 85% to 90% of CD8), which suggests that memory was broadly maintained. Because abundant contaminating clonotypes from the bulk population could be contained in FACS-sorted repertoires, computational filtering was required. Because only a couple of donors were included in the study, the extent to which the findings can be generalized is limited. The secondary T-cell response was found to be weaker but faster than the primary response, with a peak reached on day 5 rather than on day 15.

Concerning this clonotype: Which antigen it targets is not known. Base-call qualities are not available, and no considerably larger clone is one nucleotide away.

Germline trimming: 0 bases from V, 1 base from J; junction bases outside gene matches: 5. From the cysteine through the phenylalanine, the CDR3 covers 17 amino acids. Only the CDR3 region is kept as DNA, spanning 51 bases read in frame from base 1. CDR1 and CDR2 are read off the germline V gene (reference sequence) as SEHNR and FQNEAQ. Reading the label with the study, this specimen's treatment or condition is: live attenuated yellow fever vaccine strain. PBMCs were isolated from peripheral blood using a standard Ficoll-Paque protocol. Dynabeads CD4 and CD8 positive selection kits were used to isolate CD4 and CD8 T-cell fractions. TriZol was used to extract RNA from bulk PBMCs, CD4 and CD8 fractions, and dextramer-positive and dextramer-negative fractions.

The source of this sequence is a man aged 25-40 years who received the YFV17D yellow fever vaccine. Sequencing was performed on CD4+ T cells sorted from PBMCs, taken on the day of the yellow fever booster vaccination. The chain employs TRBV7-9 and TRBJ2-2; 7 bases in between match TRBD1. In nucleotides, the sequence is TGTGCCAGCAGCTTAGCCCGGGGACAGAGGAACACCGGGGAGCTGTTTTTT. This yields the protein CASSLARGQRNTGELFF.